The 25 T cell receptor beta chains below all came from one sample that was sequenced in a study of blood T cell repertoires in COVID-19. Data came from immunoSEQ multiplex PCR; TCRdb stores just in-frame clones and leaves some out. Of some 130,000 clones in the sample, 90% are singletons; the top ten hold 4% to 5%. What was sequenced was peripheral blood. These receptors came from a man in his sixties with COVID-19, enrolled during active disease.

J is TRBJ2-1 and V is TRBV30, with 14 nucleotides matching TRBD2. J lost 2 bases, V lost 1 base, and 10 bases had no gene match. Germline CDR1 GTSNPN, CDR2 SVGIG (reference sequence). CDR3 length: 19 amino acids. CDR3 bases: TGTGCCTGGAGTGAACGACTAGCGGGAGGGCCCAGGACCTACAATGAGCAGTTCTTC. Encoded protein: CAWSERLAGGPRTYNEQFF.

DNA of the CDR3: TGCGCCAGCAGCTTTAGCGTGGATACGCAGTATTTT. This encodes CASSFSVDTQYF. The chain has TRBV5-1 and TRBJ2-3, with D perhaps TRBD2 (5 bases). Per germline, CDR1 SGHRS and CDR2 YFSETQ. The CDR3 spans 12 residues. The germline V and J ends were trimmed by 2 bases and 6 bases, with 7 bases remaining between them.

V is TRBV3-1 (or the pseudogene TRBV3-2) and J is TRBJ2-6, with 12 positions matching TRBD2. Germline-derived CDR1 and CDR2 are LGHDT and YNNKEL (reference sequence). V shed 3 bases and J 0 bases; nucleotides not matched to a gene: 12. The CDR3 consists of 21 residues. The CDR3 spells CASSHPSRLAGATSGANVLTF. The CDR3 DNA is TGTGCCAGCAGCCATCCCTCGAGACTAGCGGGAGCCACCTCTGGGGCCAACGTCCTGACTTTC.

Here the CDR3 DNA reads TGTGCCAGCAGATCCCCGGAGGGCCCCAATGAGCGCCTCAATGAGCAGTTCTTC. Encoded protein: CASRSPEGPNERLNEQFF. The chain carries TRBV11-2 and TRBJ2-1; a weak D match, TRBD2 (6 bases). V gave up 6 bases and J gave up 6 bases, with 27 bases separating them. Germline loops: CDR1 SGHAT, CDR2 FQNNGV. The CDR3 has 18 amino acids.

The chain employs TRBV7-9 and TRBJ2-1, with no clear D. This CDR3 region has 15 residues. Germline lookup yields CDR1 SEHNR and CDR2 FQNEAQ (reference sequence). Trimming took off 5 bases at V and 0 bases at J, with 11 bases between the two ends. DNA for the CDR3: TGTGCCAGCAGCACCAGCGTTGGCTCCTACAATGAGCAGTTCTTC. Encoded protein: CASSTSVGSYNEQFF. Using reference TRBV7-9 and TRBJ2-1 for the parts outside the CDR3, the full variable domain is DTGVSQNPRHKITKRGQNVTFRCDPISEHNRLYWYRQTLGQGPEFLTYFQNEAQLEKSRLLSDRFSAERPKGSFSTLEIQRTEQGDSAMYLCASSTSVGSYNEQFFGPGTRLTVL.

The chain links TRBV30 to TRBJ1-3; D is possibly TRBD1 (6 bases). The CDR3 length is 13 residues. Between the trimmed V and J ends, which lost 2 bases and 7 bases, there was a span of 12 bases. Germline V gives CDR1 GTSNPN, CDR2 SVGIG (reference sequence). The CDR3: CAWSITQGNTIYF. CDR3 sequence (DNA): TGTGCCTGGAGTATAACACAGGGCAACACCATATATTTT.

The genes are TRBV10-1 and TRBJ2-2; the match to TRBD1 covers 10 bases. V lost 4 bases, J lost 6 bases, and 2 bases stayed unmatched. Germline-derived CDR1 and CDR2 are WNHNN and SYGVQD (reference sequence). There are 14 residues in the CDR3. Here the CDR3 reads CASSVGQGAGELFF. The CDR3 DNA is TGCGCCAGCAGTGTTGGACAGGGGGCCGGGGAGCTGTTTTTT.

This clone was detected only once. The V call is TRBV6-6, the J call TRBJ2-1; 12 nucleotides match TRBD2. With V trimmed by 7 bases and J by 13 bases, 14 bases remained unmatched. Germline loops: CDR1 MNHNY, CDR2 SVGAGI (reference sequence). The CDR3 is 15 residues long. The CDR3 sequence: CASMESLAGGPFQFF. DNA for the CDR3: TGTGCCAGCATGGAATCCCTAGCGGGAGGGCCCTTTCAGTTCTTC.

The V call is TRBV19, the J call TRBJ2-4; 9 bases match TRBD2. V gave up 3 bases and J gave up 5 bases; unmatched junction bases: 8. The germline gives CDR1 LNHDA, CDR2 SQIVND (reference sequence). This CDR3 comprises 16 residues. The DNA of the CDR3 is TGTGCCAGTAGTATCCGGCGGGAGGGGACGCAAAACATTCAGTACTTC. Encoded protein: CASSIRREGTQNIQYF.

The chain joins TRBV24-1 to TRBJ2-1; D remains ambiguous. Trimming left V 6 bases short and J 8 bases short, with 13 bases between. Germline values: CDR1 KGHDR, CDR2 SFDVKD. This CDR3 region has 13 residues. CDR3 region: CATSKYEFDEQFF. CDR3 coding DNA: TGTGCCACCAGTAAGTACGAGTTCGATGAGCAGTTCTTC.

The chain couples TRBV30 to TRBJ2-3; the D gene is possibly TRBD1 (5 bases). Trimming took 6 bases from V and 3 from J, leaving 7 bases between them. The CDR3 has 11 amino acids. Germline-derived CDR1 and CDR2 are GTSNPN and SVGIG (reference sequence). CDR3 in DNA: TGTGCCTGCCACAGGACAGATACGCAGTATTTT. It encodes CACHRTDTQYF.

The genes are TRBV15 and TRBJ2-7, with 7 bases lining up with TRBD1. Germline assignment: CDR1 LNHNV and CDR2 YYDKDF (reference sequence). The CDR3 runs 15 residues. Trimming took 5 bases from V and 11 from J; bases not matched to a gene: 18. CDR3 sequence (DNA): TGTGCCACCAGCCCCGGAACCGGGACAGCCACGCCGGAGTACTTC. Its translation: CATSPGTGTATPEYF.

The chain joins TRBV28 to TRBJ1-4; 9 nucleotides match TRBD1. This CDR3 comprises 16 residues. Germline V CDR1 and CDR2: MDHEN, SYDVKM. V dropped 5 bases and J dropped 5; count of bases not matched to a gene: 9. CDR3 DNA: TGTGCCAGCAGTCCCCGGGAAGGGACAGGGAATGAAAAACTGTTTTTT. It codes for CASSPREGTGNEKLFF.

The chain employs TRBV10-1 and TRBJ1-3, with unresolved D. V was pared by 5 bases and J by 0 bases, with 8 bases between. CDR1 WNHNN and CDR2 SYGVQD come from the germline V gene (reference sequence). This CDR3 spans 14 amino acids. In DNA, the CDR3 is TGCGCCAGCAGTTCGGGGAGCTCTGGAAACACCATATATTTT. Translated, it gives CASSSGSSGNTIYF.

The chain links TRBV28 to TRBJ1-5; tentatively, D is TRBD1 (5 bases). Germline CDR1 is MDHEN and CDR2 is SYDVKM. Trimming cost V 6 bases and J 4 bases, with 13 bases left between them. The CDR3 length is 14 residues. CDR3 DNA: TGTGCCAGCAGGACATGGGACTGGAATCAGCCCCAGCATTTT. Residues: CASRTWDWNQPQHF.

This clone has only one observation. The CDR3 reads CASSRDRGGGETQYF. The CDR3 bases are TGTGCCAGCAGCCGGGACAGGGGAGGTGGAGAGACCCAGTACTTC. The chain combines TRBV14 with TRBJ2-5, with 10 bases fitting TRBD1. Losses at the gene ends were 4 bases for V and 4 bases for J; bases not matched to a gene: 6. Germline CDR1 and CDR2: SGHDN and FVKESK. The CDR3 runs to 15 residues.

The rearrangement uses TRBV3-1 (or the pseudogene TRBV3-2) and TRBJ1-2, with 8 bases identical to TRBD1. There are 17 residues in the CDR3. From germline, CDR1 is LGHDT and CDR2 YNNKEL (reference sequence). V lost 3 bases and J lost 4; bases outside the gene matches: 13. For the CDR3, the DNA is TGTGCCAGCAGCCAGGTGGGAACAGGGGGTAGTGCCTATGGCTACACCTTC. It specifies CASSQVGTGGSAYGYTF.

This clone has a handful of counts. This sequence joins TRBV2 and TRBJ2-3; D is possibly TRBD2 (5 bases). V was clipped by 7 bases and J by 2 bases, with 13 bases between them. This CDR3 region has 14 residues. Germline CDR1 and CDR2: SNHLY and FYNNEI. The CDR3 loop reads CASTKLGITDTQYF. The CDR3 DNA is TGTGCCAGCACCAAACTAGGAATCACAGATACGCAGTATTTT.

The V call is TRBV19, the J call TRBJ2-7; TRBD2 matches 11 bases. V shed 5 bases, J shed 2 bases, and the junction held 5 bases outside the gene matches. CDR3 length: 15 residues. The germline gives CDR1 LNHDA, CDR2 SQIVND (reference sequence). In nucleotides, the CDR3 is TGTGCCAGTAGTTTTCCGGGACTAGCGGCCTACGAGCAGTACTTC. This codes for CASSFPGLAAYEQYF. Full variable domain (remainder filled in from reference TRBV19 and TRBJ2-7): DGGITQSPKYLFRKEGQNVTLSCEQNLNHDAMYWYRQDPGQGLRLIYYSQIVNDFQKGDIAEGYSVSREKKESFPLTVTSAQKNPTAFYLCASSFPGLAAYEQYFGPGTRLTVT.

The V gene is TRBV5-1, the J gene TRBJ1-1, with D possibly TRBD1 on 6 matching bases. The germline V and J ends were trimmed by 0 bases and 1 base, with 10 bases remaining between them. This CDR3 has 15 amino acids. Germline CDR1 SGHRS, CDR2 YFSETQ. The CDR3 coding sequence is TGCGCCAGCAGCTTGGTGACAGGTCCGAACACTGAAGCTTTCTTT. It is translated as CASSLVTGPNTEAFF.

This chain links TRBV11-2 with TRBJ2-2, with D unresolved. There are 14 residues in the CDR3. Germline CDR1 is SGHAT and CDR2 is FQNNGV. Trimming pared 3 bases from V and 5 bases from J, leaving 10 bases between. The chain's CDR3 is CASSLEPGTGELFF. The DNA of the CDR3 is TGTGCCAGCAGCTTGGAACCGGGTACCGGGGAGCTGTTTTTT.

V usage is TRBV5-1 and J usage is TRBJ2-2, with D maybe TRBD2 (5 bases). The V end was cut by 0 bases, the J end by 6 bases, with 9 bases between. The length of the CDR3 is 14 residues. Germline V CDR1 and CDR2: SGHRS, YFSETQ. The DNA of the CDR3 is TGCGCCAGCAGCTTGGATCTAGCCCCCGGGGAGCTGTTTTTT. Its protein is CASSLDLAPGELFF.

V is TRBV11-3 and J is TRBJ2-7; no clear D gene. This CDR3 is built from 14 residues. Germline V gene sequence: CDR1 SGHNT, CDR2 YENEEA. V lost 1 base and J lost 1, with 8 bases in between. The CDR3 reads CASSLAAESYEQYF. The CDR3 coding sequence is TGTGCCAGCAGCTTAGCGGCGGAATCCTACGAGCAGTACTTC.

The rearrangement uses TRBV5-4 and TRBJ1-5; TRBD1 might be the D (6 bases). The CDR3 has 14 residues. The V gene's germline CDR1 is SGHNT and CDR2 YYREEE (reference sequence). V lost 0 bases and J 6 bases, leaving 10 bases between the germline ends. The CDR3 DNA reads TGTGCCAGCAGCTTGGGGGGGCCTGGTCAGCCCCAGCATTTT. Residues: CASSLGGPGQPQHF.

The chain recombines TRBV28 with TRBJ2-7; possible D gene TRBD1, 6 bases. This CDR3 has 15 amino acids. Trimming shortened V by 5 bases and J by 0 bases, and 14 bases separated the two germline ends. CDR1 is MDHEN, CDR2 SYDVKM, per germline. The CDR3: CASSPTGLGSYEQYF. CDR3 sequence (DNA): TGTGCCAGCAGTCCGACAGGCCTCGGCTCCTACGAGCAGTACTTC.